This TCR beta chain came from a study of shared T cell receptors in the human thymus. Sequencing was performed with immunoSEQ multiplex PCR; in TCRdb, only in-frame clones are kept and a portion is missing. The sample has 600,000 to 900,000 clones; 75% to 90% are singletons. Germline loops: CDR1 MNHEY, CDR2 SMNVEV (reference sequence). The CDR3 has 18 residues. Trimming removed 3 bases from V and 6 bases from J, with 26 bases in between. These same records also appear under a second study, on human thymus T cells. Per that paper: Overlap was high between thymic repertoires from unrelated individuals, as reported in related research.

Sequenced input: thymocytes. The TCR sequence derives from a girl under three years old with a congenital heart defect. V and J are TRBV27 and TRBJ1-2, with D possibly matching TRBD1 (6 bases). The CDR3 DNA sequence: TGTGCCAGCAGTTTTTCAGGGGCTCTCGGGTTTTCGGGTGATGGCTACACCTTC. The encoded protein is CASSFSGALGFSGDGYTF.